This T cell receptor (beta chain) derives from a study of shared clonotypes between healthy human individuals (dated by TCRdb to the early 2020s). Broadly, across the study: A couple of women and a few men aged 18 to 49 years were included in the cohort. For each donor, CD4 naive and CD4 memory were each given three plates, CD8 naive was given two plates, and CD8 memory was given one plate. To estimate repertoire size and how much clonotype sharing occurs between individuals, the study deeply sequenced the blood TCR repertoires of roughly 5 healthy adults. Libraries were prepared and TCR repertoires were sequenced by different laboratories using diverse techniques, in order to increase sequencing depth and limit assay-specific biases. Per donor, leukapheresis produced somewhere between about 0.85 and 10 billion PBMCs.

In regard to this clone: Its recognized antigen is unknown. No much larger clone exists at a distance of one base, and base qualities are not known.

Using the deep immunoSEQ assay, multiplex PCR amplified TCR CDR3 regions from genomic DNA. For each cell subset, the extracted genomic DNA was distributed evenly across all wells of several immunoSEQ 96-well plates, and each plate served as one replicate. For sorted subsets, around 200 ng genomic DNA, equal to about 30,000 T cell genomes, was loaded into each replicate PCR. Purified libraries were quantified with a Qubit 3.0 fluorometer, sized on a Bioanalyzer 2100, and re-quantified with the KAPA Library Quantification kit. Every immunoSEQ 96-well plate was sequenced on a dedicated single-read 150-cycle Illumina NextSeq 550 flow cell. From the authors' description of their analysis: Because the immunoSEQ output included only junctional sequences and no quality scores, the filtering could not be the same as the filtering used for full-length reads. To assign V/J genes and CDR3, sequences were annotated against IMGT germline references using PyIR, a Python wrapper for IgBLAST v1.9. Reads were filtered out if the reads had weak V/J assignments (E-value above 1e-6), no CDR3, stop codons, out-of-frame junctions, or ambiguous translated residues. V3J clonotypes were defined by identical inferred V gene, J gene, and CDR3 amino acid sequence. Percentage overlap between repertoires was calculated by dividing the number of shared unique clonotypes by the size of the smaller repertoire. RTK rarefaction, the Chao1 estimator, and Recon v2.1 estimates of unobserved clonotypes were used to assess repertoire richness. OLGA was used to compute generation probabilities for all TCRbeta clonotypes that the gDNA method yielded from four donors. Imported from immuneACCESS, the table was reduced by TCRdb to in-frame sequences with V and J called. These copies leave out some clones; in studies compared against another copy, an unresolved V gene accounts for under half, and the cause of the remainder is not known. V and J calls and clone size come straight from that table; D and trimming were deduced from the DNA. The sample contains 2 million to 2.5 million clones, around 96% of them found a single time. The ten largest clones add up to approximately 1.2% of the sample.

What the study reported, not specific to this receptor: Clonotypes shared by all four sorted-subset donors showed higher generation probabilities than non-shared clonotypes. The genetic and exposure-history diversity represented was limited by the small number of donors. Sampling was restricted to blood, and TCR repertoires in tissue are likely to differ from TCR repertoires in blood. Incomplete sequencing was indicated by rarefaction of sorted-subset datasets, despite the large sequencing depth. Sharing across several donors was observed for approximately 4.6% of naive CD4, 3.5% of naive CD8, over 2% of memory CD4, and around 0.44% of memory CD8 clonotypes. Naive subsets generally had larger estimated clonotype richness than memory subsets did. Pairwise subsampling led to the expectation that sequencing depth would affect the degree of clonotype sharing among donors.

The CDR3 runs 14 amino acids, cysteine and phenylalanine included. Only the CDR3 region is kept as DNA, spanning 42 bases read in frame from base 1. V and J lose 0 bases and 3 bases, and a span of 10 bases separates them. As encoded in the germline V gene, CDR1 is SGHRS while CDR2 is YFSETQ. CD8 naive samples consisted of CD45RO-negative cells that were positively selected for CCR7, yielding a CD45RA+CCR7+ population without TemRA cells. The donors were healthy, HIV-negative adults with no recently reported acute infections or vaccinations. Every donor was a Caucasian adult residing in Nashville, Tennessee, USA. Blood was obtained by leukapheresis, after which PBMCs were separated by Ficoll-Histopaque density gradient centrifugation and cryopreserved in liquid nitrogen vapor phase. Analytical flow cytometry was used to check the purity and quantity of each magnetically sorted T cell population. From each sorted fraction, genomic DNA was isolated and quantified by UV absorbance on a Nanodrop 2000c.

Input material: naive CD8+ T cells sorted from blood. What the cell subset or site label conveys for this sample: CD45RA+CCR7+. The receptor's source is a man aged 18 to 30 in good health. In this chain, TRBV5-1 is recombined with TRBJ2-7, with a weak D call of TRBD2 (5 bases match). The DNA sequence is TGCGCCAGCAGCTTGGCCCCGGGGTTCTACGAGCAGTACTTC. Translated, it gives CASSLAPGFYEQYF.